This T cell receptor beta chain is drawn from a study of blood T cell repertoires in COVID-19. Study-level information: Sites across the United States, Italy and Spain contributed samples from acute and convalescent COVID-19. In each case, the material was cDNA or gDNA derived from T cells, B-cell-depleted T cells, or PBMCs.

Original data processing: Scientists estimated how many nucleated cells there were by amplifying reference gene primers. Sequencing was performed with immunoSEQ multiplex PCR; in TCRdb, only in-frame clones are kept and a portion is missing. The V and J calls and the clone size are those of that table, but D and trimming were determined from the DNA. Of nearly 80,000 clones in the sample, about four fifths are singletons; the top ten hold about 35%. The germline CDR1 and CDR2 sequences are SGHDT and YYEEEE. The V and J ends lost 1 base and 7 bases respectively, with 15 bases between them. The CDR3 loop spans 16 amino acids.

The rearrangement links TRBV5-6 to TRBJ1-6, with a weak D call TRBD1 (5 bases). Sample: peripheral blood. This TCR came from a woman between 65 and 79 years old with acute or convalescent COVID-19. CDR3 protein: CASSLLSGAKNSPLHF. The DNA for the CDR3 is TGTGCCAGCAGCTTGTTAAGCGGGGCCAAAAATTCACCCCTCCACTTT.